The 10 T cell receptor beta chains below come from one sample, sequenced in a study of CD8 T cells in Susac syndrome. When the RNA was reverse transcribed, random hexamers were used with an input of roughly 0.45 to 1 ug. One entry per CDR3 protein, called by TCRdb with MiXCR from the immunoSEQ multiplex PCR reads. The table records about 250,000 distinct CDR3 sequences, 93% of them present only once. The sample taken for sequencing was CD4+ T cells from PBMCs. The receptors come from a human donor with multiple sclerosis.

In DNA form, the CDR3 reads TGCGCCAGCAGCCTACAGTACACAGATACGCAGTATTTT. It codes for CASSLQYTDTQYF. The genes are TRBV5-1 and TRBJ2-3; no firm D call. The CDR3 covers 13 residues. CDR1 and CDR2 (germline): SGHRS, YFSETQ. Trimming removed 4 bases from V and 2 bases from J, with 8 bases in between.

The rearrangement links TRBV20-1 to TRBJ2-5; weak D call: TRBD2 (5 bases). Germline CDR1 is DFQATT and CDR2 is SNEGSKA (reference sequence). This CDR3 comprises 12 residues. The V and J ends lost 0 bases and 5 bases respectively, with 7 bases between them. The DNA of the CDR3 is TGCAGTGCTAGAGACCCGGGGGAGACCCAGTACTTC. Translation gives CSARDPGETQYF.

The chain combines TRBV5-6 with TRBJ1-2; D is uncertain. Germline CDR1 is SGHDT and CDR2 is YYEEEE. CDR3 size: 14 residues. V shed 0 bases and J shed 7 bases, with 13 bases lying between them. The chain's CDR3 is CASSLGQAVGGYTF. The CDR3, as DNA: TGTGCCAGCAGCTTGGGTCAGGCGGTCGGTGGCTACACCTTC.

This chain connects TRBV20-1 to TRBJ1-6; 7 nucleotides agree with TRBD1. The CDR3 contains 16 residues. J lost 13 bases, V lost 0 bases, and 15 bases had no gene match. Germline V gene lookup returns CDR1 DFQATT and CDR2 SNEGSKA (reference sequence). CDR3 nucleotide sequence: TGCAGTGCTAGAGACACAAGACAGGGAAACGGCTCCCCCCTCCACTTT. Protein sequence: CSARDTRQGNGSPLHF.

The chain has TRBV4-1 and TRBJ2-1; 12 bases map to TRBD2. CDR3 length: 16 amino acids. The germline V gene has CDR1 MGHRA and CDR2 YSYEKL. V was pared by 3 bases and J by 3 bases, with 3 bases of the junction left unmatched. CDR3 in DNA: TGCGCCAGCAGCCACGCGGGACTAGCGGGCTACAATGAGCAGTTCTTC. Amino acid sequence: CASSHAGLAGYNEQFF.

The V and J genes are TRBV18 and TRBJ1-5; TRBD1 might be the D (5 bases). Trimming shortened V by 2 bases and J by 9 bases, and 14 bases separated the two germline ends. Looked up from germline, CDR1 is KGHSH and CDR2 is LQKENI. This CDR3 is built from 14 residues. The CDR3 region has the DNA TGTGCCAGCTCACCAGGCCCCGGGGCTTGGCCCCAGCATTTT. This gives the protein CASSPGPGAWPQHF.

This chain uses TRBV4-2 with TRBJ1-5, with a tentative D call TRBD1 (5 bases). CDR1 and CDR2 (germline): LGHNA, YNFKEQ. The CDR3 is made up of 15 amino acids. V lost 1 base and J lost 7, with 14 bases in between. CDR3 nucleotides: TGTGCCAGCAGCCAAGTGGGGGGGATCGGGCAGCCCCAGCATTTT. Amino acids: CASSQVGGIGQPQHF.

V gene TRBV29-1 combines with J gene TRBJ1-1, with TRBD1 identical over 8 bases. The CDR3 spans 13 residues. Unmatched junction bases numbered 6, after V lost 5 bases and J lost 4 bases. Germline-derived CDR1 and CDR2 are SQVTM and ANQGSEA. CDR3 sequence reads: CSVTGQGSTEAFF. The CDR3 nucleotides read TGCAGCGTTACCGGACAGGGTTCCACTGAAGCTTTCTTT.

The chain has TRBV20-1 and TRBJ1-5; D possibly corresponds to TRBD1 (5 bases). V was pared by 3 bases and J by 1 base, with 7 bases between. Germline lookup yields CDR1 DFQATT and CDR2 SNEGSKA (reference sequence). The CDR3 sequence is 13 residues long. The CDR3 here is CSASGGSNQPQHF. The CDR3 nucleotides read TGCAGTGCTAGTGGGGGGAGCAATCAGCCCCAGCATTTT.

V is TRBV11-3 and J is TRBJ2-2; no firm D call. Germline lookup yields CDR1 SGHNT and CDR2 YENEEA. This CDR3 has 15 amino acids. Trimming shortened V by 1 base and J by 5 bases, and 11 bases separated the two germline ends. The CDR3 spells CASSLAPTVTGELFF. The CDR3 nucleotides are TGTGCCAGCAGCTTAGCCCCCACAGTTACCGGGGAGCTGTTTTTT.